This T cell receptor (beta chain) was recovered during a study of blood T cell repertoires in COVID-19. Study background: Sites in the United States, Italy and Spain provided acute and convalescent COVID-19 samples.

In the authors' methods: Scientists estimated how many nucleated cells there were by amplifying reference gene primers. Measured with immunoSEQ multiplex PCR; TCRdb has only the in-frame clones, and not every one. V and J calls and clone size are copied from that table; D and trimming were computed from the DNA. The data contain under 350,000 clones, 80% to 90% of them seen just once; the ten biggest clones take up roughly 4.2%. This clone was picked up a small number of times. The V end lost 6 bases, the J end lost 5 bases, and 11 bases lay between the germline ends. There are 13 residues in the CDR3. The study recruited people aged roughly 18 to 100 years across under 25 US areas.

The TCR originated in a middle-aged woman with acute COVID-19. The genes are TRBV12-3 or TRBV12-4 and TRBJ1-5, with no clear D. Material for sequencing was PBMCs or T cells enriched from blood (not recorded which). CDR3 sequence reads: CASRKTRDQPQHF. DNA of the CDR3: TGTGCCAGCAGGAAAACGAGGGATCAGCCCCAGCATTTT.